These T cell receptor beta chains were read from a single sample in a study of post-analysis software for immune sequencing data. From the PCR reads, TCRdb called clonotypes with MiXCR, one entry per CDR3 protein. The profile shows 550,000 to 700,000 distinct CDR3 sequences, roughly 46% of them singletons. The sequenced sample was blood. The source is a girl between 10 and 17 years old with multiple sclerosis. CDR3s leave out the opening cysteine and the closing phenylalanine or tryptophan.

J: TRBJ2-5; V: TRBV12-3/TRBV12-4; CDR3: ASSFTLAGPPQY
J: TRBJ1-2; V: TRBV27; CDR3: ASSLQGPSGYT
J: TRBJ2-1; V: TRBV29-1; CDR3: SVEGSYNEQF
J: TRBJ2-7; V: TRBV20-1; CDR3: SAARDSYSYEQY
J: TRBJ2-3; V: TRBV4-2; CDR3: ASSPWPVTTQY
J: TRBJ2-7; V: TRBV10-3; CDR3: AAGLSLEQY
J: TRBJ2-1; V: TRBV12-3/TRBV12-4; CDR3: ASSHTGTGYFNEQF
J: TRBJ2-1; V: TRBV6-5; CDR3: ASSYSVSNEQF
J: TRBJ2-5; V: TRBV5-1; CDR3: ASSPRTGDYETQY
J: TRBJ1-2; V: TRBV12-3/TRBV12-4; CDR3: ASSLSSGEIYGYT